This passage covers 9 T cell receptor beta chains from one sample sequenced in a study of CD8+CD57+ T cells in acquired aplastic anemia. The study profiled TCR beta VDJ and CDR3 using genomic DNA as template. From the reads, TCRdb called clonotypes with MiXCR, one entry per CDR3 protein. The table has under 200,000 distinct CDR3 sequences, 55% to 80% seen once; the top ten hold 45% to 55%. Sequenced: sorted CD4+, CD8+, or CD8+CD57+ T cells (not recorded which) from PBMCs. These receptors originate from a human donor in good health.

The chain employs TRBV2 and TRBJ1-1; unclear D gene. Germline values: CDR1 SNHLY, CDR2 FYNNEI. The germline V and J ends were trimmed by 4 bases and 0 bases, with 6 bases remaining between them. The CDR3 loop spans 13 amino acids. The CDR3 nucleotides read TGTGCCAGCAGTGCTGAATTGAACACTGAAGCTTTCTTT. This codes for CASSAELNTEAFF.

This chain joins TRBV29-1 and TRBJ2-7; perhaps D is TRBD1 or TRBD2 (5 bases each). The CDR3 is made up of 14 amino acids. Per germline, CDR1 SQVTM and CDR2 ANQGSEA. V gave up 1 base and J gave up 3 bases, with 13 bases separating them. The CDR3 region is CSVEGVPGLYEQYF. Here the CDR3 DNA reads TGCAGCGTTGAAGGTGTGCCGGGGCTCTACGAGCAGTACTTC.

Only one count was recorded for this clonotype. The chain combines TRBV19 with TRBJ2-5, with 9 positions matching TRBD1. The germline V gene encodes CDR1 LNHDA and CDR2 SQIVND (reference sequence). The CDR3 loop spans 14 amino acids. After removal of 9 bases from V and 2 bases from J, the junction contained 7 bases not matched to a gene. CDR3 coding DNA: TGTGCCAGCGCGGACAGGGGTCTACAAGAGACCCAGTACTTC. Translated, it gives CASADRGLQETQYF.

J is TRBJ2-5 and V is TRBV7-9, with unresolved D. The germline CDR1 and CDR2 sequences are SEHNR and FQNEAQ (reference sequence). CDR3 length: 13 amino acids. V lost 3 bases, J lost 4 bases, and 9 bases lay in between. CDR3 DNA: TGTGCCAGCAGCTTCGTGGATGGAGAGACCCAGTACTTC. Amino acids: CASSFVDGETQYF.

J is TRBJ2-7 and V is TRBV28; 10 bases match TRBD2. The CDR3 totals 14 residues. Germline CDR1 MDHEN, CDR2 SYDVKM. The ends lost 7 bases at V and 6 bases at J; junction bases unmatched: 9. The CDR3 spells CASTLAGLVTEQYF. In DNA form, the CDR3 reads TGTGCCAGCACACTAGCGGGATTAGTCACCGAGCAGTACTTC.

Comment on this clonotype: This sequence may be a read error, since a much larger clone differs from it by one base. The chain recombines TRBV6-6 with TRBJ2-7; 8 bases line up with TRBD2. Germline CDR1 MNHNY, CDR2 SVGAGI (reference sequence). The CDR3 is 15 residues long. J was trimmed by 5 bases and V by 4 bases; bases with no gene match: 10. The CDR3 nucleotides read TGTGCCAGCAGTTGTACGGGAGGGCAAGGGAACGAGCAGTACTTC. Residues: CASSCTGGQGNEQYF.

The genes are TRBV19 and TRBJ2-7, with D possibly being TRBD2 (6 bases). V was shortened by 4 bases and J by 6 bases, with 7 bases between the two germline ends. CDR3 length: 11 residues. Germline lookup yields CDR1 LNHDA and CDR2 SQIVND (reference sequence). DNA of the CDR3: TGTGCCAGTAGTAGGGGGGTCGAGCAGTACTTC. Protein sequence: CASSRGVEQYF.

The chain joins TRBV29-1 to TRBJ2-7; D is tentatively TRBD1 or TRBD2 (5 bases each). V lost 1 base to trimming and J lost 1 base, with 8 bases between them. Per germline, CDR1 SQVTM and CDR2 ANQGSEA. The CDR3 is made up of 13 amino acids. DNA for the CDR3: TGCAGCGTTGAAGGGGACGGTTCCTACGAGCAGTACTTC. Protein sequence: CSVEGDGSYEQYF.

This clonotype was seen more than once but under ten times. The chain carries TRBV27 and TRBJ2-3, with D perhaps TRBD2 (5 bases). The germline V and J ends were trimmed by 5 bases and 3 bases, with 18 bases remaining between them. This CDR3 has 16 residues. Germline loops: CDR1 MNHEY, CDR2 SMNVEV (reference sequence). The CDR3 sequence: CASSPLGSEGTDTQYF. CDR3 coding DNA: TGTGCCAGCAGTCCCCTGGGTAGCGAAGGTACAGATACGCAGTATTTT.